This is a list of T cell receptor beta chains from one sample in a study of blood T cell repertoires in COVID-19. TCRdb's table, derived via immunoSEQ multiplex PCR, lists solely in-frame clones and lacks some. The repertoire holds some 180,000 clones, with about four fifths as singletons. Sample: peripheral blood. The receptor set was obtained from a man aged 55 to 70 with acute or convalescent COVID-19. The CDR3 runs from the conserved cysteine through the conserved F or W. The order of the fields is V gene, J gene, clone size, CDR3 length, CDR3 protein. Clone size is shown for a subset of rows, as once, few, many or a class of expanded clone.

v_gene: TRBV5-4; j_gene: TRBJ2-5; abundance: -; len: 14; CDR3aa: CASSPRRGQETQYF
v_gene: TRBV6-5; j_gene: TRBJ1-1; abundance: -; len: 14; CDR3aa: CASSLEIQNTEAFF
v_gene: TRBV7-9; j_gene: TRBJ1-5; abundance: few; len: 18; CDR3aa: CASSSQNYSGDGYQPQHF
v_gene: TRBV7-2; j_gene: TRBJ2-7; abundance: few; len: 16; CDR3aa: CASSLTSGGNSYEQYF
v_gene: TRBV11-2; j_gene: TRBJ1-6; abundance: -; len: 15; CDR3aa: CASSLNRQGYSPLHF
v_gene: TRBV4-1; j_gene: TRBJ1-6; abundance: -; len: 16; CDR3aa: CASRLGQEQVNSPLHF
v_gene: TRBV7-6; j_gene: TRBJ1-3; abundance: -; len: 15; CDR3aa: CASSLDRGRGNTIYF
v_gene: TRBV7-9; j_gene: TRBJ1-3; abundance: many; len: 16; CDR3aa: CASSLTYKGRGNTIYF
v_gene: TRBV11-2; j_gene: TRBJ2-5; abundance: -; len: 14; CDR3aa: CASSGLKGPGTQYF
v_gene: TRBV11-2; j_gene: TRBJ2-3; abundance: -; len: 16; CDR3aa: CASSFKLAGVPDTQYF
v_gene: TRBV20-1; j_gene: TRBJ1-2; abundance: -; len: 11; CDR3aa: CSARVDRVNTF
v_gene: TRBV2; j_gene: TRBJ2-7; abundance: -; len: 15; CDR3aa: CASRSKRGSAYEQYF
v_gene: TRBV6-5; j_gene: TRBJ1-5; abundance: -; len: 15; CDR3aa: CASSWTGTGNQPQHF
v_gene: TRBV18; j_gene: TRBJ2-2; abundance: few; len: 13; CDR3aa: CASSPGGAGELFF
v_gene: TRBV2; j_gene: TRBJ1-5; abundance: -; len: 15; CDR3aa: CASSAIGTSNQPQHF
v_gene: TRBV18; j_gene: TRBJ1-1; abundance: -; len: 14; CDR3aa: CASSRQGRDTEAFF
v_gene: TRBV5-1; j_gene: TRBJ1-1; abundance: -; len: 15; CDR3aa: CASSLSGGPVTEAFF
v_gene: TRBV19; j_gene: TRBJ2-1; abundance: -; len: 14; CDR3aa: CASELTSGYNEQFF
v_gene: TRBV10-3; j_gene: TRBJ1-4; abundance: -; len: 19; CDR3aa: CAISDDAGRGSGANEKLFF
v_gene: TRBV18; j_gene: TRBJ1-4; abundance: -; len: 17; CDR3aa: CASSPIRLDSANEKLFF
v_gene: TRBV10-3; j_gene: TRBJ1-1; abundance: -; len: 15; CDR3aa: CAIREQGIMNTEAFF
v_gene: TRBV19; j_gene: TRBJ2-7; abundance: -; len: 16; CDR3aa: CASSIGAAGGSYEQYF
v_gene: TRBV9; j_gene: TRBJ2-1; abundance: -; len: 15; CDR3aa: CASSTASGGGNEQFF